Sequencing of this T cell receptor beta chain was carried out in a study of T cell responses to AZD1222 COVID-19 vaccine. Germline V gene lookup returns CDR1 MNHNS and CDR2 SASEGT. The length of the CDR3 is 17 residues. Trimming left V 1 base short and J 6 bases short, with 19 bases between. Comments on this clone: As yet, its antigen is unknown.

General study points: CD4 TCRs associated with vaccination spanned spike, dominating at 160-218 and 743-854. Reportedly, close to half of spike-specific TCRs are directed against unmutated variant regions. Spike-specific TCR breadth and depth went up after people got two AZD1222 doses.

Researchers grouped second doses given at about 4 or about 12 weeks into one pool. The repertoire was sequenced with immunoSEQ multiplex PCR; TCRdb's copy has only in-frame clones and lacks some. The top ten clones hold around 3.1% of a sample with about 150,000 clones, 80% to 95% of them seen once. The rearrangement joins TRBV6-1 to TRBJ1-5; D remains unclear. Sample: peripheral blood, taken 28 days after the second AZD1222 dose. The sequence was obtained from an adult who received the AZD1222 COVID-19 vaccine. CDR3 sequence: CASSEEGGPPRRQPQHF. DNA for the CDR3: TGTGCCAGCAGTGAAGAGGGCGGACCCCCAAGGCGTCAGCCCCAGCATTTT.